Listed below are T cell receptor beta chains from one sample, sequenced in a study of cytomegalovirus exposure and HLA in healthy donors. Using immunoSEQ multiplex PCR, the repertoire was profiled, and TCRdb retains in-frame clones only, with some absent. The table lists about 130,000 clones, approximately 80% of them singletons. The sample taken for sequencing was PBMCs. The receptors derive from a middle-aged woman in good health and CMV-seronegative. Both conserved end residues are part of each CDR3. D genes are given only for firm matches. Expanded clones are given a class, and other clones once, few, many or no size at all.

TRBD2	once	TRBV7-8	TRBJ2-7	CASSHPASGSYEQYF	TGTGCCAGCAGCCACCCGGCTAGCGGATCCTACGAGCAGTACTTC
.	.	TRBV6-5	TRBJ1-1	CASSYSARLNTEAFF	TGTGCCAGCAGTTACTCGGCCAGGTTGAACACTGAAGCTTTCTTT
TRBD2	.	TRBV4-3	TRBJ2-3	CASSQGTSGYSSTDTQYF	TGCGCCAGCAGCCAAGGGACTAGCGGGTATTCTAGCACAGATACGCAGTATTTT
TRBD1	.	TRBV27	TRBJ1-6	CASSLMTGLGSPLHF	TGTGCCAGCAGTTTAATGACAGGGTTGGGTTCACCCCTCCACTTT
TRBD2	.	TRBV7-4	TRBJ2-7	CASSATPGLADPYEQYF	TGTGCCAGCAGCGCAACACCGGGACTAGCTGACCCCTACGAGCAGTACTTC
TRBD2	.	TRBV6-1	TRBJ2-3	CASSKGSGRGTDTQYF	TGTGCCAGCAGTAAAGGGAGCGGGAGAGGGACAGATACGCAGTATTTT
TRBD2	once	TRBV28	TRBJ2-1	CASSFFIAGVGGEQFF	TGTGCCAGCAGCTTTTTCATAGCGGGAGTGGGCGGTGAGCAGTTCTTC
TRBD1	.	TRBV6-5	TRBJ2-5	CASSARRGLETQYF	TGTGCCAGCAGTGCCAGAAGGGGGCTAGAGACCCAGTACTTC
.	.	TRBV7-5	TRBJ2-7	CARRDWDRENYEQYF	TGTGCCAGAAGAGACTGGGACAGGGAGAACTACGAGCAGTACTTC
TRBD2	.	TRBV13	TRBJ2-1	CASSLGTSDSYNEQFF	TGTGCCAGCAGCCTCGGGACTAGCGATTCCTACAATGAGCAGTTCTTC
TRBD1	.	TRBV12-5	TRBJ1-6	CASGLGQGRDSPLHF	TGTGCTAGTGGTTTGGGACAGGGGAGGGATTCACCCCTCCACTTT
.	once	TRBV12-5	TRBJ2-5	CASGRHEETQYF	TGTGCTAGTGGCCGACACGAAGAGACCCAGTACTTC
.	.	TRBV18	TRBJ2-1	CASSAHNEQFF	TGTGCCAGCTCAGCGCACAATGAGCAGTTCTTC
.	.	TRBV12-2	TRBJ2-2	CASRLSLTVNTGELFF	TGTGCAAGTCGCTTATCCCTGACAGTTAACACCGGGGAGCTGTTTTTT
.	.	TRBV10-1	TRBJ2-3	CARTIFSVGTDTQYF	TGCGCCCGCACCATCTTCAGCGTGGGCACAGATACGCAGTATTTT
.	few	TRBV7-9	TRBJ2-7	CASSLFGWETYEQYF	TGTGCCAGCAGCTTATTTGGCTGGGAGACCTACGAGCAGTACTTC
.	.	TRBV27	TRBJ1-2	CASSYRVTNYGYTF	TGTGCCAGCAGTTACAGGGTAACGAACTATGGCTACACCTTC
.	.	TRBV5-4	TRBJ1-2	CASSQITDRLYGYTF	TGTGCCAGCAGCCAGATTACCGACAGGCTCTATGGCTACACCTTC
.	.	TRBV19	TRBJ1-1	CASSYAGEGAEAFF	TGTGCCAGTAGTTATGCGGGGGAAGGCGCTGAAGCTTTCTTT
.	.	TRBV28	TRBJ1-2	CASSLAGGYTF	TGTGCCAGCAGTTTGGCCGGGGGCTACACCTTC
.	.	TRBV2	TRBJ2-2	CASNPKGRLTGELFF	TGTGCCAGCAACCCCAAGGGGCGGCTGACCGGGGAGCTGTTTTTT
TRBD1	.	TRBV11-3	TRBJ1-2	CASSPRGQGNLGYGYTF	TGTGCCAGCAGCCCTAGGGGACAGGGCAATCTTGGCTATGGCTACACCTTC
TRBD2	.	TRBV7-2	TRBJ2-2	CASSLGGGNTGELFF	TGTGCCAGCAGCTTAGGCGGGGGGAACACCGGGGAGCTGTTTTTT
.	.	TRBV19	TRBJ2-5	CASMGGTRTQYF	TGTGCCAGTATGGGGGGAACCCGAACCCAGTACTTC
.	.	TRBV5-4	TRBJ2-1	CASSSDSTSAEQFF	TGTGCCAGCAGCTCCGATTCGACTAGTGCGGAGCAGTTCTTC
.	.	TRBV29-1	TRBJ1-1	CSASTATEAFF	TGCAGCGCCTCGACTGCAACTGAAGCTTTCTTT
.	.	TRBV2	TRBJ1-6	CASSAQVNSPLHF	TGTGCCAGCAGTGCGCAGGTTAATTCACCCCTCCACTTT
.	.	TRBV27	TRBJ1-1	CASSLSGGNTEAFF	TGTGCCAGCAGTTTATCGGGGGGGAACACTGAAGCTTTCTTT
.	.	TRBV11-2	TRBJ1-6	CASSPRAETYNSPLHF	TGTGCCAGCAGCCCGCGGGCAGAAACGTATAATTCACCCCTCCACTTT
.	.	TRBV7-9	TRBJ1-2	CASSLDTGRPNYGYTF	TGTGCCAGCAGCCTAGATACAGGGAGACCTAACTATGGCTACACCTTC
.	.	TRBV7-2	TRBJ2-3	CASSPRATDTQYF	TGTGCCAGCAGCCCCAGGGCTACAGATACGCAGTATTTT